This is a list of T cell receptor beta chains from one sample in a study of shared clonotypes between healthy human individuals. Libraries were prepared by immunoSEQ multiplex PCR; TCRdb keeps only in-frame clonotypes and omits some of them. The data contain about 820,000 clones, 80% to 95% of them singletons. Specimen: naive CD8+ T cells sorted from blood. The receptors stem from a man aged 25 to 45 in good health. CDR3s include the opening cysteine and the closing phenylalanine or tryptophan. The D gene is left open where the match is weak. Clone size is shown for a subset of rows, as once, few, many or a class of expanded clone.

D	V	J	size	CDR3	DNA
.	TRBV4-3	TRBJ2-1	.	CASSQDYRGYNEQFF	TGCGCCAGCAGCCAAGATTACCGGGGCTACAATGAGCAGTTCTTC
TRBD2	TRBV10-3	TRBJ2-3	.	CAISGETSGSLDTQYF	TGTGCCATCAGTGGAGAGACTAGCGGGAGTTTAGATACGCAGTATTTT
.	TRBV4-1	TRBJ2-1	.	CASSQDPSGGYNEQFF	TGCGCCAGCAGCCAAGATCCCAGCGGCGGGTACAATGAGCAGTTCTTC
TRBD2	TRBV7-2	TRBJ2-7	.	CASSFGLAVTYEQYF	TGTGCCAGCAGCTTTGGACTAGCGGTTACCTACGAGCAGTACTTC
.	TRBV11-2	TRBJ1-3	.	CASSSQEVVVSGNTIYF	TGTGCCAGCAGCTCTCAAGAAGTGGTAGTCAGTGGAAACACCATATATTTT
TRBD2	TRBV15	TRBJ2-1	.	CAISTSGNSYNEQFF	TGTGCCATCTCGACTAGCGGTAACTCCTACAATGAGCAGTTCTTC
.	TRBV23-1	TRBJ2-3	.	CASSLQDTQYF	TGCGCCAGCAGTCTTCAAGATACGCAGTATTTT
.	TRBV27	TRBJ2-5	.	CASSFRRSGGQETQYF	TGTGCCAGCAGTTTCAGGCGTTCGGGTGGGCAAGAGACCCAGTACTTC
.	TRBV7-2	TRBJ2-3	.	CASTDEAAGRVTQYF	TGTGCCAGCACAGACGAAGCGGCGGGACGGGTCACGCAGTATTTT
TRBD2	TRBV4-3	TRBJ2-3	.	CASSQEFGLAGVDTQYF	TGCGCCAGCAGCCAAGAATTTGGACTAGCGGGAGTCGATACGCAGTATTTT
.	TRBV5-5	TRBJ2-1	.	CASSPHNEQFF	TGTGCCAGCAGCCCCCACAATGAGCAGTTCTTC
.	TRBV19	TRBJ2-5	.	CASSLHPPGTQYF	TGTGCCAGTAGCCTACACCCACCGGGGACCCAGTACTTC
TRBD2	TRBV13	TRBJ2-3	.	CASSSRLAVPTQYF	TGTGCCAGCAGTTCCCGACTAGCGGTACCTACGCAGTATTTT
TRBD2	TRBV30	TRBJ2-1	.	CAWSDPRQREGYEQFF	TGTGCCTGGAGTGACCCGCGCCAGCGGGAGGGCTATGAGCAGTTCTTC
.	TRBV7-9	TRBJ2-1	once	CASSRSRDGNNEQFF	TGTGCCAGCAGCAGAAGCCGGGACGGAAACAATGAGCAGTTCTTC
.	TRBV5-6	TRBJ2-1	.	CASSLLSGVQFF	TGTGCCAGCAGCTTGTTATCAGGGGTGCAGTTCTTC
.	TRBV11-2	TRBJ2-2	.	CASSQTGNTGELFF	TGTGCCAGCAGCCAAACAGGAAACACCGGGGAGCTGTTTTTT
.	TRBV5-5	TRBJ1-1	.	CASSFAGAMNTEAFF	TGTGCCAGCAGCTTTGCAGGGGCCATGAACACTGAAGCTTTCTTT
.	TRBV4-1	TRBJ1-1	.	CASSQVRGIEAFF	TGCGCCAGCAGCCAAGTTCGGGGGATAGAAGCTTTCTTT
.	TRBV9	TRBJ2-5	.	CASSGNRQETQYF	TGTGCCAGCAGCGGGAATCGTCAAGAGACCCAGTACTTC
.	TRBV7-9	TRBJ2-1	.	CASSLGDEQFF	TGTGCCAGCAGCTTAGGAGATGAGCAGTTCTTC
TRBD1	TRBV5-1	TRBJ2-6	.	CASSPDPGPGQGAHRPGANVLTF	TGCGCCAGCAGCCCTGACCCTGGCCCGGGACAGGGGGCGCATCGGCCTGGGGCCAACGTCCTGACTTTC
.	TRBV6-1	TRBJ1-3	.	CASSSAPYSGNTIYF	TGTGCCAGCAGTTCAGCGCCATACTCTGGAAACACCATATATTTT
TRBD2	TRBV7-9	TRBJ2-7	.	CASSSTAGLAGEEQYF	TGTGCCAGCAGCTCGACTGCGGGACTAGCGGGGGAAGAGCAGTACTTC
.	TRBV13	TRBJ2-5	.	CASSQLESQETQYF	TGTGCCAGCAGCCAACTAGAGAGTCAAGAGACCCAGTACTTC
TRBD2	TRBV28	TRBJ2-5	.	CASSSLRSGREIGKETQYF	TGTGCCAGCAGTTCCCTTCGGAGCGGGAGGGAGATTGGAAAAGAGACCCAGTACTTC
.	TRBV27	TRBJ2-3	.	CASTPSRRGTDTQYF	TGTGCCAGCACCCCTTCCCGGCGGGGCACAGATACGCAGTATTTT
TRBD1	TRBV6-1	TRBJ2-7	.	CASSVDRGRIYEQYF	TGTGCCAGCAGTGTGGACAGGGGCCGTATCTACGAGCAGTACTTC
.	TRBV2	TRBJ2-2	few	CATGADMNTGELFF	TGTGCCACTGGGGCTGATATGAACACCGGGGAGCTGTTTTTT
.	TRBV7-9	TRBJ2-1	few	CASSFGVAYNEQFF	TGTGCCAGCAGCTTCGGCGTCGCCTACAATGAGCAGTTCTTC
TRBD2	TRBV6-1	TRBJ2-3	few	CASSDGREGTDTQYF	TGTGCCAGCAGTGATGGGCGGGAGGGTACAGATACGCAGTATTTT
.	TRBV12-5	TRBJ2-7	.	CASGFGIGVYEQYF	TGTGCTAGTGGTTTCGGCATCGGGGTATACGAGCAGTACTTC
.	TRBV11-2	TRBJ2-7	.	CASSPPGSAYEQYF	TGTGCCAGCAGCCCCCCGGGATCAGCCTATGAGCAGTACTTC
TRBD2	TRBV28	TRBJ2-1	.	CASSSGTSGYNEQFF	TGTGCCAGCAGTTCAGGGACTAGCGGATACAATGAGCAGTTCTTC
TRBD1	TRBV7-9	TRBJ1-1	.	CASSAAGTGNTEAFF	TGTGCCAGCAGCGCGGCCGGGACAGGGAACACTGAAGCTTTCTTT